The clone carrying this T cell receptor beta chain was found many times. Its target is unknown. This sample was included in a study of spatial heterogeneity in lung cancer. Broader study findings: Ubiquitous expanded tumor TCRs were observed in blood more at resection than follow-up.

The germline V gene has CDR1 DFQATT and CDR2 SNEGSKA (reference sequence). This CDR3 has 13 residues. V gave up 3 bases and J gave up 6 bases, with 9 bases separating them. Stated time point: blood at routine non-recurrence follow-up after resection. Whole RNA from tumor, nontumor lung or frozen PBMC was sequenced unsorted. TCR cDNA molecules were tagged individually, and each one carried a unique molecular identifier. TCRdb itself ran the 5' RACE reads through MiXCR, one entry per CDR3 protein. The table includes 20,000 to 30,000 distinct CDR3 sequences, over 7.5% detected once. The receptor was isolated from a male donor with early-stage non-small cell lung cancer. The chain recombines TRBV20-1 with TRBJ1-6; D is undetermined. This material consisted of PBMCs, taken at follow-up. The CDR3 protein is CSARWETNSPLHF. The CDR3 nucleotides read TGCAGTGCTAGGTGGGAAACTAATTCACCCCTCCACTTT.